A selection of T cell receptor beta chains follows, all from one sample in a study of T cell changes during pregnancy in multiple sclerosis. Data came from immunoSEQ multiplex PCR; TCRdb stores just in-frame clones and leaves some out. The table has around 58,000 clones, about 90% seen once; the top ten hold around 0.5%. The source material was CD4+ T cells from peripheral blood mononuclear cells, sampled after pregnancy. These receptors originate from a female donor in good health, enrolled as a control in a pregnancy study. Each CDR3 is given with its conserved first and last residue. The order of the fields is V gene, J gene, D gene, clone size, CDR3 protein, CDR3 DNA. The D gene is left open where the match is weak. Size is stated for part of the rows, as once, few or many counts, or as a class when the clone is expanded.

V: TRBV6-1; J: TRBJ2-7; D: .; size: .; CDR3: CASSELYELRFNYEQYF; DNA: TGTGCCAGCAGTGAACTGTATGAACTCCGGTTCAACTACGAGCAGTACTTC
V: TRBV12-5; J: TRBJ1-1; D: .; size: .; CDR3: CASGLVWIGAGNTEAFF; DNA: TGTGCTAGTGGTTTGGTATGGATTGGGGCAGGGAACACTGAAGCTTTCTTT
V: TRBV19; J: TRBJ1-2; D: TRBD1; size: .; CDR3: CASRSTGEDGYTF; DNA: TGTGCCAGTAGATCTACAGGGGAGGATGGCTACACCTTC
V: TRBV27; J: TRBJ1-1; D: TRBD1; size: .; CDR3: CASSLRGLGTEAFF; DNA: TGTGCCAGCAGTCTAAGGGGGCTTGGAACTGAAGCTTTCTTT
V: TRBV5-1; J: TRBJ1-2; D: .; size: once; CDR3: CASSPRGDGYTF; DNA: TGCGCCAGCAGCCCCAGGGGTGATGGCTACACCTTC
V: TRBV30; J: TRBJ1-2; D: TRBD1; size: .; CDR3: CAWSVQFRGLYGYTF; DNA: TGTGCCTGGAGTGTACAGTTCAGGGGGCTCTATGGCTACACCTTC
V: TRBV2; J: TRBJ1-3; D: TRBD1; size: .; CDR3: CASSGLQGAINTIYF; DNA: TGTGCCAGCAGTGGCCTACAGGGGGCAATAAACACCATATATTTT
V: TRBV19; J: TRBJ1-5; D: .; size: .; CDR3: CASSGAIGGNQPQHF; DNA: TGTGCCAGTAGTGGGGCTATCGGCGGCAATCAGCCCCAGCATTTT
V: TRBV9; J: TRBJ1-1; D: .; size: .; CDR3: CASSVDQGVRVAFF; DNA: TGTGCCAGCAGCGTTGACCAAGGGGTAAGAGTTGCTTTCTTT
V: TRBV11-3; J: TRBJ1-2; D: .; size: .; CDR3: CASSYTGSYGYTF; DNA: TGTGCCAGCAGCTATACAGGGTCCTATGGCTACACCTTC
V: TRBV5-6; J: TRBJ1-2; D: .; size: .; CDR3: CASSLERNRGYTF; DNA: TGTGCCAGCAGCTTGGAGAGAAATAGAGGCTACACCTTC
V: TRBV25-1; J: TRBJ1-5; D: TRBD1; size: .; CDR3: CASSDQTGDNQPQHF; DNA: TGTGCCAGCAGTGATCAAACAGGGGATAATCAGCCCCAGCATTTT
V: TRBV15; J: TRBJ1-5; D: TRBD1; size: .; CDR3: CATLPDRGPQPQHF; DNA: TGTGCCACTTTACCCGACAGGGGACCTCAGCCCCAGCATTTT
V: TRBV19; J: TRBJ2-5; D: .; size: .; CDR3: CASSIMGRLGETQYF; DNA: TGTGCCAGTAGTATAATGGGTAGGCTCGGGGAGACCCAGTACTTC
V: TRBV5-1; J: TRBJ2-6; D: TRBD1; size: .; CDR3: CASSPRGRTVLSGANVLTF; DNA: TGCGCCAGCAGCCCAAGGGGGCGGACAGTCCTCTCTGGGGCCAACGTCCTGACTTTC
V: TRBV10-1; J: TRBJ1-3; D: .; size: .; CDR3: CASSEVSFGREVWGNTIYF; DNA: TGCGCCAGCAGTGAGGTCTCGTTCGGCAGGGAGGTGTGGGGAAACACCATATATTTT
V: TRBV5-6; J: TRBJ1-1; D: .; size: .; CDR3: CASSLVANTEAFF; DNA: TGTGCCAGCAGCTTGGTGGCAAACACTGAAGCTTTCTTT
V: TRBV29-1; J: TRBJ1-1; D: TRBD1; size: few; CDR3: CSVETGQAFF; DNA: TGCAGCGTTGAGACAGGGCAAGCTTTCTTT
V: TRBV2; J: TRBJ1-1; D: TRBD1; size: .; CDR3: CASIDRVKSEAFF; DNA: TGTGCCAGCATTGACAGGGTGAAGTCTGAAGCTTTCTTT